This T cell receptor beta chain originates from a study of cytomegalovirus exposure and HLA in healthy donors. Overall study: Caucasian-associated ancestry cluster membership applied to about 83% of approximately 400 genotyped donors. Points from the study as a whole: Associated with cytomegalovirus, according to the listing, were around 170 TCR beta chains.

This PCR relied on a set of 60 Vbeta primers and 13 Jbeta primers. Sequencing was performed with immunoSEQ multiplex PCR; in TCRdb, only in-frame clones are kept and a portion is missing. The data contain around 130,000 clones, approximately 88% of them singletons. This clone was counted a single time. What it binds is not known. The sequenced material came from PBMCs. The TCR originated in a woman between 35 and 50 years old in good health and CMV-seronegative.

The CDR3 DNA follows: TGTGCCAGTTTAAGTCAGGACAGGGGCTACAATGAGCAGTTCTTC. Its protein is CASLSQDRGYNEQFF. The chain is built from TRBV19 and TRBJ2-1, with 9 bases that match TRBD1. The germline V gene encodes CDR1 LNHDA and CDR2 SQIVND (reference sequence). The V segment lost 8 bases and the J segment 3 bases; nucleotides outside the gene matches: 8. The CDR3 totals 15 residues.